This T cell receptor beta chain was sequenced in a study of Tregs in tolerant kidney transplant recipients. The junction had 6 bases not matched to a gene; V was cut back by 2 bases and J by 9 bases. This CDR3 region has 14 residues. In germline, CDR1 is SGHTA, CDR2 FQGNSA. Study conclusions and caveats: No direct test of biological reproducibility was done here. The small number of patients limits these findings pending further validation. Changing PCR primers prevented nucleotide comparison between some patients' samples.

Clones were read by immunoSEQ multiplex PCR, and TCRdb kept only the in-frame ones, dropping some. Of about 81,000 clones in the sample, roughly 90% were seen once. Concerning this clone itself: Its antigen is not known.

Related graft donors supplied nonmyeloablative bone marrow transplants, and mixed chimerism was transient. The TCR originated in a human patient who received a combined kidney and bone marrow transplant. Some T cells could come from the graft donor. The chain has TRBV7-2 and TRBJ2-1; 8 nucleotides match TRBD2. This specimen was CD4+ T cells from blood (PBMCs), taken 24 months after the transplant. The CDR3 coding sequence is TGTGCCAGCAGCTTAACGGGACTAGGGTTTGAGCAGTTCTTC. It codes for CASSLTGLGFEQFF.